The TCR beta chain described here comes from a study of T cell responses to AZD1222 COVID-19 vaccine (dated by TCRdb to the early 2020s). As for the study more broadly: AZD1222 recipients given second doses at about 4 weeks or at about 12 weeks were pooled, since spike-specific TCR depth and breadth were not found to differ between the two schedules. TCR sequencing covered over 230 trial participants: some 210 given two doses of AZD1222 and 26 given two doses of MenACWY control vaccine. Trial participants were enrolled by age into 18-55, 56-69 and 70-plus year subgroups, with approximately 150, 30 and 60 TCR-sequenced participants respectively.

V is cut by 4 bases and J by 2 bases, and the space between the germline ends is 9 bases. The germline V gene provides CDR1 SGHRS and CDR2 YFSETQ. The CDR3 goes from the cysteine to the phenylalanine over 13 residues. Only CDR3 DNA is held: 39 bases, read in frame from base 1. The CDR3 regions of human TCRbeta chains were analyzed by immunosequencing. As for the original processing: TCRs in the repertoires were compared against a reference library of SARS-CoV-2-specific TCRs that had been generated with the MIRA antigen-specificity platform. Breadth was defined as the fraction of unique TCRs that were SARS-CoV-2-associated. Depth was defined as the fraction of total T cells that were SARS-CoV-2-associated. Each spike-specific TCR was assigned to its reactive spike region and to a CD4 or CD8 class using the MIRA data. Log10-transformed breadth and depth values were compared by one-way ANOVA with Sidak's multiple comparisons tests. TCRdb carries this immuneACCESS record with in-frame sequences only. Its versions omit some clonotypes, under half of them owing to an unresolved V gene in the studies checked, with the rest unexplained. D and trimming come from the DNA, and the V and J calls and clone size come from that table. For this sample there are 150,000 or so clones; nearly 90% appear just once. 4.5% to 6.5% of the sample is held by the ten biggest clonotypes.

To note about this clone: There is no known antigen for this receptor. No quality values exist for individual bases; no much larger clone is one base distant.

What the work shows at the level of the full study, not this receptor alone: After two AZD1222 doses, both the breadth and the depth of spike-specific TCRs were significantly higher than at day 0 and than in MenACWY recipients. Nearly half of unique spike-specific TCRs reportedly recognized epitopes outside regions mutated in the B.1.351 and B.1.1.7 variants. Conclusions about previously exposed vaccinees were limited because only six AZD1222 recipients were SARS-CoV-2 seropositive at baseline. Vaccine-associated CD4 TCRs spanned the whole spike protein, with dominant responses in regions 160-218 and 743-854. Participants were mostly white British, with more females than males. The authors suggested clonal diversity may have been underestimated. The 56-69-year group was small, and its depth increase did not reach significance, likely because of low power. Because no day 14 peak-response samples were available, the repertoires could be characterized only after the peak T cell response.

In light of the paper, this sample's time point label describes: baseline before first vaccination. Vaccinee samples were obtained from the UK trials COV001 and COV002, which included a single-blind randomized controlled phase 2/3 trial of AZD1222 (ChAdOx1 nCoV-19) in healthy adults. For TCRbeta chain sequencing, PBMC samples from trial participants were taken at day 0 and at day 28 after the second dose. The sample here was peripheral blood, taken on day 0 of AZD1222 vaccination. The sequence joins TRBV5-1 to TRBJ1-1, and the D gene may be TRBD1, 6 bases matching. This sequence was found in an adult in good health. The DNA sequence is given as TGCGCCAGCAGCGAACAGGGTAACACTGAAGCTTTCTTT. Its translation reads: CASSEQGNTEAFF.